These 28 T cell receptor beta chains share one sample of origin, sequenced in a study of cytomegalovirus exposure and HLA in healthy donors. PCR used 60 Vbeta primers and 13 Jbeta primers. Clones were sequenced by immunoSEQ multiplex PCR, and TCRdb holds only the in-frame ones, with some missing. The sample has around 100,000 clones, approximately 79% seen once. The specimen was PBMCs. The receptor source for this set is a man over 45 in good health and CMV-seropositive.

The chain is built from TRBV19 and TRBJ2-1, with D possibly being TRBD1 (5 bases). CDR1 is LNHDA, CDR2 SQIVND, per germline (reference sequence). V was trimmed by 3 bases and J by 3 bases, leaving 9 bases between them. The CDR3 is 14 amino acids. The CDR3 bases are TGTGCCAGTAGTATTAGGGGATACTACAATGAGCAGTTCTTC. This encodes CASSIRGYYNEQFF.

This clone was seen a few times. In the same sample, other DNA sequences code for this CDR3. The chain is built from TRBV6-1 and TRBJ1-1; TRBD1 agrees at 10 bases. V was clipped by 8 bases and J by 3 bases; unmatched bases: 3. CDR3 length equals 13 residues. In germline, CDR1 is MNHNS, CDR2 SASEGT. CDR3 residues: CASRGQGDTEAFF. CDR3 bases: TGTGCCAGCCGCGGACAGGGGGACACTGAAGCTTTCTTT.

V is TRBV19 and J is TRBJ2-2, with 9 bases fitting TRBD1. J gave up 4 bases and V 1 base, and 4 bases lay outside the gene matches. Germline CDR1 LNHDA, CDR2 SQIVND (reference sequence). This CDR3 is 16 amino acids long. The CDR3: CASSIGQGVLTGELFF. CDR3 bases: TGTGCCAGTAGTATAGGACAGGGGGTCCTCACCGGGGAGCTGTTTTTT.

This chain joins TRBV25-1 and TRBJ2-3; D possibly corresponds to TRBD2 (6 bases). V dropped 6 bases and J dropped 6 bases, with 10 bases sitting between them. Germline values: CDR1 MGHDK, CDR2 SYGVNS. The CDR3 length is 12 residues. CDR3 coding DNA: TGTGCCAGCAGCACCAGCGGGGATACGCAGTATTTT. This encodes CASSTSGDTQYF.

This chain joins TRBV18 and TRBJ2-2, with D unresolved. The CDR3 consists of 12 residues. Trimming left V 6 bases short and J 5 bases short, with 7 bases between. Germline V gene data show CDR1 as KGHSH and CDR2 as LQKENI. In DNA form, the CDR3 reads TGTGCCAGCTCCCAATTTACCGGGGAGCTGTTTTTT. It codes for CASSQFTGELFF.

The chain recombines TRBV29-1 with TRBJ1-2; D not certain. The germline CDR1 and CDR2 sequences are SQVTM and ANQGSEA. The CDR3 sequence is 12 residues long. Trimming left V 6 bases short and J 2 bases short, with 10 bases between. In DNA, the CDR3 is TGCAGCGTCGAGGCTAACAACTATGGCTACACCTTC. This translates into CSVEANNYGYTF.

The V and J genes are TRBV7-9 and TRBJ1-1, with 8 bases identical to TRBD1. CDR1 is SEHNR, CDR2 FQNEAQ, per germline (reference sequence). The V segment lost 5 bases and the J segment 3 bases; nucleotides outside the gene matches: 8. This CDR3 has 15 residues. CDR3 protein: CASSGQDRADTEAFF. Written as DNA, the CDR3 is TGTGCCAGCAGCGGCCAGGACAGGGCAGACACTGAAGCTTTCTTT.

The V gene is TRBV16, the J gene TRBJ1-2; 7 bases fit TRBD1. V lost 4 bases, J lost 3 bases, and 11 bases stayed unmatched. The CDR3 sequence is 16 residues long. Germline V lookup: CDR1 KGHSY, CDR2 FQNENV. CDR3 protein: CASSPTFQTGHYGYTF. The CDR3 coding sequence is TGTGCCAGCAGCCCAACATTTCAGACAGGGCACTATGGCTACACCTTC.

CDR3 nucleotide sequence: TGCGCCAGCAGCTTACAGGGTGATACGCAGTATTTT. Residues: CASSLQGDTQYF. The chain combines TRBV5-1 with TRBJ2-3; D is perhaps TRBD1 (6 bases). This CDR3 spans 12 amino acids. Germline CDR1 is SGHRS and CDR2 is YFSETQ. V shed 2 bases and J shed 6 bases, with 7 bases lying between them.

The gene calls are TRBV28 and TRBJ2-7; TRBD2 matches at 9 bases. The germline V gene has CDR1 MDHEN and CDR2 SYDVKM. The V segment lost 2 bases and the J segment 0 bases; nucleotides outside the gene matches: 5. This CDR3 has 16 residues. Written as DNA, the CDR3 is TGTGCCAGCAGTTTAGCGGGAGGGAGTAGCTCCTACGAGCAGTACTTC. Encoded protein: CASSLAGGSSSYEQYF.

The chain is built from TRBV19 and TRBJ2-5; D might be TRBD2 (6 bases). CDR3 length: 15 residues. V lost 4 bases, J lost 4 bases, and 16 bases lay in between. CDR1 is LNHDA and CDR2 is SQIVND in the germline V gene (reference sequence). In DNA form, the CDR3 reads TGTGCCAGTAGTACCGAACCGGGACTTGTAGAGACCCAGTACTTC. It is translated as CASSTEPGLVETQYF.

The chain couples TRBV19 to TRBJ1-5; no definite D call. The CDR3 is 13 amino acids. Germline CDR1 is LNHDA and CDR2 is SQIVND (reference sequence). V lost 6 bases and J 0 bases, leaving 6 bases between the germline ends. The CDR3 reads CASRTYSNQPQHF. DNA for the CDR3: TGTGCCAGTAGGACATATAGCAATCAGCCCCAGCATTTT.

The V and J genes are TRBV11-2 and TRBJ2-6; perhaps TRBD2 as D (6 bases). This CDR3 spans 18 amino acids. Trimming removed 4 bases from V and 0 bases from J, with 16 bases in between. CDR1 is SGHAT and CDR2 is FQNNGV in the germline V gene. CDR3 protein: CASSSRDSDPSGANVLTF. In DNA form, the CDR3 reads TGTGCCAGCAGCTCCCGGGACTCCGACCCCTCTGGGGCCAACGTCCTGACTTTC.

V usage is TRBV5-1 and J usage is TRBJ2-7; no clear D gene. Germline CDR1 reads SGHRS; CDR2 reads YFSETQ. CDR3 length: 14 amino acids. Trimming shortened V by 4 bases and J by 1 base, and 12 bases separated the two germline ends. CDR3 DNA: TGCGCCAGCAGCCCGGGTCTCAGTTCCTACGAGCAGTACTTC. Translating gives CASSPGLSSYEQYF.

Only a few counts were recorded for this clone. The CDR3 DNA sequence: TGTGCCTGGAGTGGGGGGCAGAGCTCTGGAAACACCATATATTTT. Its protein product is CAWSGGQSSGNTIYF. The chain recombines TRBV30 with TRBJ1-3; weak D call: TRBD1 (6 bases). The CDR3 extends over 15 amino acids. Germline CDR1 GTSNPN, CDR2 SVGIG (reference sequence). The V and J ends lost 1 base and 0 bases respectively, with 10 bases between them.

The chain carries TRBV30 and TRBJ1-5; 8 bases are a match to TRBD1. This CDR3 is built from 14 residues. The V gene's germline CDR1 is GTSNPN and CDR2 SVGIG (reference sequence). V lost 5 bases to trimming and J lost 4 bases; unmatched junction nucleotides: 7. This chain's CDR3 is CAWGPDRVNQPQHF. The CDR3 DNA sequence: TGTGCCTGGGGTCCGGACAGGGTAAATCAGCCCCAGCATTTT.

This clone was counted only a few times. This chain's CDR3 is CASSPTGRNDYGYTF. As DNA, the CDR3 is TGTGCCAGCAGCCCGACAGGACGGAACGACTATGGCTACACCTTC. The V and J genes are TRBV6-4 and TRBJ1-2, with TRBD1 as a possible D gene (6 bases). Germline V lookup: CDR1 MRHNA, CDR2 SNTAGT. The V end lost 6 bases, the J end lost 3 bases, and 17 bases lay between the germline ends. This CDR3 has 15 residues.

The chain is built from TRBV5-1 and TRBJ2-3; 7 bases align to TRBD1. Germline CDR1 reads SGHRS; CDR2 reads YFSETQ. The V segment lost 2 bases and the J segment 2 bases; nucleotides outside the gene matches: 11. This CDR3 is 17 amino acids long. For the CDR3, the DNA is TGCGCCAGCAGCTTTCAAGGGCTACAGGGGATCACAGATACGCAGTATTTT. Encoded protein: CASSFQGLQGITDTQYF.

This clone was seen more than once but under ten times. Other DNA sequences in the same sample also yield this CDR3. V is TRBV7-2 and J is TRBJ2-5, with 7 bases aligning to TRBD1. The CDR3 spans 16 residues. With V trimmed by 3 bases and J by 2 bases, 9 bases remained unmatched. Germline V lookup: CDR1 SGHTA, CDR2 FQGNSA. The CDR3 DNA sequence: TGTGCCAGCAGCTTCCGAAGGACAGGCCTACAAGAGACCCAGTACTTC. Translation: CASSFRRTGLQETQYF.

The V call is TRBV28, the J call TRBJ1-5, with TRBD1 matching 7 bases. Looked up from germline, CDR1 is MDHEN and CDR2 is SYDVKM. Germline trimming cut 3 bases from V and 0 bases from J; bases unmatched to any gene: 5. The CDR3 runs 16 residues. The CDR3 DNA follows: TGTGCCAGCAGTTTCTGGACAGGAGCTAGCAATCAGCCCCAGCATTTT. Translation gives CASSFWTGASNQPQHF. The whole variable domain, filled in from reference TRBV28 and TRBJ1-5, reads DVKVTQSSRYLVKRTGEKVFLECVQDMDHENMFWYRQDPGLGLRLIYFSYDVKMKEKGDIPEGYSVSREKKERFSLILESASTNQTSMYLCASSFWTGASNQPQHFGDGTRLSIL.

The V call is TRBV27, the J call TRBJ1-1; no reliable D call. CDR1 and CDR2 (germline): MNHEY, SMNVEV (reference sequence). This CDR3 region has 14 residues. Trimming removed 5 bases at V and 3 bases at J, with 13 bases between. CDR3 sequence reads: CASSATPGDTEAFF. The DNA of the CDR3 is TGTGCCAGCAGTGCGACCCCCGGGGACACTGAAGCTTTCTTT.

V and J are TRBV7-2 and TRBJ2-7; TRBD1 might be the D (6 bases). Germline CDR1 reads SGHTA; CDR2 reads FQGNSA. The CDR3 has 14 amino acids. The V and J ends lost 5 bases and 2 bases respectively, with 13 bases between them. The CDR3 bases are TGTGCCAGCAGCATAGGTGGGACACCCTACGAGCAGTACTTC. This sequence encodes CASSIGGTPYEQYF.

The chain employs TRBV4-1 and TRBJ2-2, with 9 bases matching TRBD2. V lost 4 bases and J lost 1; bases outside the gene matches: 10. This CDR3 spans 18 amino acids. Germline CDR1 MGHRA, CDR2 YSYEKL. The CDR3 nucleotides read TGCGCCAGCAGCCCGCAACCCGAGCGGGAGGTGAACACCGGGGAGCTGTTTTTT. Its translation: CASSPQPEREVNTGELFF.

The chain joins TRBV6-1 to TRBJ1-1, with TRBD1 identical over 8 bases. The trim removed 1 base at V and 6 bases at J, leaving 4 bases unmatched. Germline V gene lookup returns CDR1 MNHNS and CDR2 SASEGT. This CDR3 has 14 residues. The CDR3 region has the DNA TGTGCCAGCAGTGAAGGGACAGGGAGGGCTGAAGCTTTCTTT. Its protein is CASSEGTGRAEAFF.

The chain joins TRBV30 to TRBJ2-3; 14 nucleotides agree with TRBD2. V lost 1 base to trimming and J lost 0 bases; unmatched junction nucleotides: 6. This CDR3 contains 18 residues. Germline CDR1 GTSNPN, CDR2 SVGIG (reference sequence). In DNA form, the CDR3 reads TGTGCCTGGAGTGGACTAGCGGGAGGGGTTTCTAGCACAGATACGCAGTATTTT. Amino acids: CAWSGLAGGVSSTDTQYF.

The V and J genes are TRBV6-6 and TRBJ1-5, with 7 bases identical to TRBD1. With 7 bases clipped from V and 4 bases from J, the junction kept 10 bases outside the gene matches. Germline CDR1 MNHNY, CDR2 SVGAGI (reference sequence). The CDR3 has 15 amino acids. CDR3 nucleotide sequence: TGTGCCAGCAACCCAGGGGGAAATGGGAATCAGCCCCAGCATTTT. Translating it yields CASNPGGNGNQPQHF.

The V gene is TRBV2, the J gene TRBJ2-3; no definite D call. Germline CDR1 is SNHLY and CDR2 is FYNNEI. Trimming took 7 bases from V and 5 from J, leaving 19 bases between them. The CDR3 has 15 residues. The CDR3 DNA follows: TGTGCCAGCATTAGTTTGAGCCCATCGGTAGATACGCAGTATTTT. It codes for CASISLSPSVDTQYF.

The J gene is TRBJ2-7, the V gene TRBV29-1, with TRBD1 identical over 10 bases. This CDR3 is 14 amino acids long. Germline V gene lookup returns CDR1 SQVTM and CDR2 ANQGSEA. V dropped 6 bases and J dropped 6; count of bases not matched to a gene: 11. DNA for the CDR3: TGCAGCGTCCGATCGGGGACAGGGGCAGGCGAGCAGTACTTC. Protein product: CSVRSGTGAGEQYF.